The entry below gives a single TCR beta chain sequence along with its context. This sample was taken from a study of cytomegalovirus exposure and HLA in healthy donors. Use of 60 Vbeta and 13 Jbeta primers characterized the PCR. Clones were sequenced by immunoSEQ multiplex PCR, and TCRdb holds only the in-frame ones, with some missing. The sample yields roughly 140,000 clones, about 78% seen once. Unmatched junction bases numbered 7, after V lost 5 bases and J lost 1 base. CDR3 length equals 16 residues. Germline CDR1 is MDHEN and CDR2 is SYDVKM. The receptor was isolated from a man between 18 and 35 years old in good health and CMV-seronegative. The sample consisted of PBMCs. The V call is TRBV28, the J call TRBJ2-1, with 8 bases identical to TRBD2. The CDR3 DNA reads TGTGCCAGCAGTACCCTAGCGGGTCAATCCTACAATGAGCAGTTCTTC. Amino acid sequence: CASSTLAGQSYNEQFF.